This entry describes one T cell receptor beta chain. Produced via immunoSEQ multiplex PCR; TCRdb's table is partial and in-frame only. The repertoire holds roughly 42,000 clones, approximately 91% seen once, with about 7% in the top ten. CDR3 length equals 13 residues. V was trimmed by 2 bases and J by 4 bases, leaving 6 bases between them. Germline CDR1 reads MNHEY; CDR2 reads SVGAGI. This sample was taken from a study of T cell changes during pregnancy in multiple sclerosis. The source material was CD8+ T cells from peripheral blood mononuclear cells, sampled in the third trimester of pregnancy. The TCR comes from a female donor with multiple sclerosis, enrolled in a pregnancy study. The J gene is TRBJ1-3, the V gene TRBV6-5; no clear D gene. CDR3 protein: CASSYEWGNTIYF. CDR3 DNA sequence: TGTGCCAGCAGTTACGAGTGGGGAAACACCATATATTTT.